Following are 9 T cell receptor beta chains from one sample sequenced in a study of shared clonotypes between healthy human individuals. Terminally differentiated effector memory CD45RA+ cells were left out of the naive CD8 fraction, which was CD45RO-negative and positively selected for CCR7. Method: immunoSEQ multiplex PCR; TCRdb's copy keeps in-frame clones and lacks some. The table records roughly 1,800,000 clones, 85% to 95% of them present only once. Sequenced: naive CD8+ T cells sorted from blood. These receptors all come from a man between 18 and 29 years old in good health.

CDR3 sequence (DNA): TGTGCCACCAGCAGAGATTGGACTAGCGGGAGGGATTACGATGAGCAGTTCTTC. Encoded protein: CATSRDWTSGRDYDEQFF. J is TRBJ2-1 and V is TRBV15, with TRBD2 matching over 15 bases. The CDR3 is 18 amino acids. V trimming: 0 bases; J trimming: 8 bases; junction bases outside the gene matches: 8. Germline V gene data show CDR1 as LNHNV and CDR2 as YYDKDF (reference sequence).

The CDR3 reads CASSWPVGTGQNIQYF. The CDR3 bases are TGTGCCAGCAGCTGGCCGGTAGGGACAGGTCAAAACATTCAGTACTTC. The V gene is TRBV5-5, the J gene TRBJ2-4; 8 nucleotides match TRBD1. J gave up 5 bases and V 3 bases, and 10 bases lay outside the gene matches. In germline, CDR1 is SGHKS, CDR2 YYEKEE (reference sequence). This CDR3 has 16 residues.

This rearrangement joins TRBV14 to TRBJ2-1; 13 nucleotides align to TRBD2. Germline CDR1 is SGHDN and CDR2 is FVKESK. CDR3 length: 17 residues. V gave up 4 bases and J gave up 2 bases; unmatched junction bases: 5. The CDR3: CASSPGLAGAAYNEQFF. DNA of the CDR3: TGTGCCAGCAGCCCAGGACTAGCGGGAGCAGCCTACAATGAGCAGTTCTTC.

V and J are TRBV6-1 and TRBJ2-7; D is ambiguous. Trimming stripped 3 bases from V and 1 base from J, with 10 bases between. This CDR3 has 14 amino acids. Germline CDR1 is MNHNS and CDR2 is SASEGT. The CDR3 bases are TGTGCCAGCAGTGACCAGCGTGTATCCTACGAGCAGTACTTC. Its translation: CASSDQRVSYEQYF.

The sample holds one count of this clone. V gene TRBV11-3 combines with J gene TRBJ2-1, with 9 bases that match TRBD1. With 0 bases clipped from V and 5 bases from J, the junction kept 2 bases outside the gene matches. This CDR3 region has 15 residues. Germline loops: CDR1 SGHNT, CDR2 YENEEA. The CDR3 is CASSLEGQGNNEQFF. In DNA form, the CDR3 reads TGTGCCAGCAGCTTAGAGGGACAGGGAAACAATGAGCAGTTCTTC.

Details on this clone: The sample contains more than one DNA sequence encoding this CDR3. The chain is built from TRBV4-1 and TRBJ1-2; 9 positions agree with TRBD1. Germline lookup yields CDR1 MGHRA and CDR2 YSYEKL. The CDR3 contains 15 residues. Unmatched junction bases numbered 3, after V lost 0 bases and J lost 4 bases. CDR3 nucleotides: TGCGCCAGCAGCCAAGATGGGACAGGGCGCTATGGCTACACCTTC. Protein sequence: CASSQDGTGRYGYTF.

The chain combines TRBV19 with TRBJ2-5; 11 nucleotides line up with TRBD2. V shed 6 bases, J shed 0 bases, and the junction held 12 bases outside the gene matches. Looked up from germline, CDR1 is LNHDA and CDR2 is SQIVND (reference sequence). CDR3 size: 18 residues. The CDR3 is CASSPGIGSGGDQETQYF. CDR3 coding DNA: TGTGCCAGTAGCCCGGGTATAGGTAGCGGGGGGGACCAAGAGACCCAGTACTTC.

Notes on this clone: Other DNA sequences from this sample encode an identical CDR3 as well. The gene calls are TRBV30 and TRBJ2-7; 8 bases fit TRBD1. J lost 6 bases, V lost 0 bases, and 4 bases had no gene match. This CDR3 has 13 residues. The germline CDR1 and CDR2 sequences are GTSNPN and SVGIG (reference sequence). Written as DNA, the CDR3 is TGTGCCTGGAGTGTTTCACAGGGGGGCGAGCAGTACTTC. Encoded protein: CAWSVSQGGEQYF.

In regard to this clone: This CDR3 is also generated by other DNA sequences in the sample. The chain couples TRBV4-1 to TRBJ2-2; TRBD1 is a possible D gene (6 bases). CDR1 MGHRA and CDR2 YSYEKL come from the germline V gene. The CDR3 is made up of 13 amino acids. The ends were cut back, 1 base at V and 8 bases at J, with 8 bases in the middle. DNA of the CDR3: TGCGCCAGCAGCCAAGTCCAGGGGGGGGAGCTGTTTTTT. Encoded protein: CASSQVQGGELFF.